These 4 T cell receptor beta chains came from one sample sequenced in a study of blood T cell repertoires in COVID-19. The repertoire was sequenced with immunoSEQ multiplex PCR; TCRdb's copy has only in-frame clones and lacks some. In the table there are some 70,000 clones, approximately 90% of which are singletons. The sample taken for sequencing was peripheral blood. The receptors shown here come from a human donor in a cohort sampled during active COVID-19.

The V call is TRBV29-1, the J call TRBJ1-1, with TRBD1 as a possible D gene (5 bases). Germline-derived CDR1 and CDR2 are SQVTM and ANQGSEA. Trimming left V 3 bases short and J 1 base short, with 12 bases between. The CDR3 is 14 residues long. CDR3 DNA sequence: TGCAGCGTTGATAGAGCAGGGCAGAACACTGAAGCTTTCTTT. Translation gives CSVDRAGQNTEAFF.

This chain connects TRBV30 to TRBJ2-1; 11 nucleotides match TRBD2. With 3 bases clipped from V and 6 bases from J, the junction kept 7 bases outside the gene matches. The CDR3 covers 15 residues. Germline CDR1 is GTSNPN and CDR2 is SVGIG (reference sequence). The chain's CDR3 is CAWRASGRTPNEQFF. For the CDR3, the DNA is TGTGCCTGGAGAGCTAGCGGGAGGACCCCCAATGAGCAGTTCTTC.

V gene TRBV7-9 combines with J gene TRBJ2-5; D remains ambiguous. Germline CDR1 SEHNR, CDR2 FQNEAQ (reference sequence). Trimming took off 5 bases at V and 5 bases at J, with 6 bases between the two ends. This CDR3 comprises 11 residues. The CDR3 DNA reads as TGTGCCAGCAGCCCACGGGAGACCCAGTACTTC. Translation: CASSPRETQYF.

V usage is TRBV9 and J usage is TRBJ2-3; 13 nucleotides agree with TRBD2. The CDR3 sequence is 18 residues long. The ends lost 2 bases at V and 1 base at J; junction bases unmatched: 7. Germline V gene data show CDR1 as SGDLS and CDR2 as YYNGEE. The CDR3 loop reads CASSVFRTSGGRTDTQYF. The DNA of the CDR3 is TGTGCCAGCAGCGTCTTTCGGACTAGCGGGGGCCGCACAGATACGCAGTATTTT.